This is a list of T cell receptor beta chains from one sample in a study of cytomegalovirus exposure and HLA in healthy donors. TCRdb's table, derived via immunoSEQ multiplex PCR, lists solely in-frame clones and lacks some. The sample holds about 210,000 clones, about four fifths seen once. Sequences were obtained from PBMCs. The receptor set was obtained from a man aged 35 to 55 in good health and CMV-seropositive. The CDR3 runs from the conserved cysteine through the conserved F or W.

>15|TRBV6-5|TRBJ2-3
CASSYLRGYTDTQYF
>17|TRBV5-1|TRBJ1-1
CASSLVGRGQGNTEAFF
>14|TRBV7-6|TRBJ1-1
CASSLGGRNTEAFF
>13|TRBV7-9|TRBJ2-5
CASSSNRKETQYF
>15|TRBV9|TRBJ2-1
CASSGGGSSYNEQFF
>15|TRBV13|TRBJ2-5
CASTSASGRAETQYF
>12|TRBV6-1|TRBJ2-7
CATRGLAAEQYF
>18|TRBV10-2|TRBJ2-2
CASSEPGLAGGNTGELFF
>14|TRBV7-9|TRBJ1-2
CASSDTGINYGYTF
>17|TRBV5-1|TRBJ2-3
CASSSPSGTVRTDTQYF
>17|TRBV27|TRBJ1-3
CASSSFSVGGSGNTIYF
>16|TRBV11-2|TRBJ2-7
CASSPGPSGSSYEQYF
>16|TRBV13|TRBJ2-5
CASSAGGRGGRETQYF
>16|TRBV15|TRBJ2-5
CATSRARGGGGETQYF
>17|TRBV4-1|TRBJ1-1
CASSQEGTGGMDTEAFF
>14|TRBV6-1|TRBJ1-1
CASRRQSTNTEAFF
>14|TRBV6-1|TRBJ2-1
CASFGADSYNEQFF
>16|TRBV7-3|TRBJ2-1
CASSPAGTSGYNEQFF
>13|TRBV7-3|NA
CASSFRGGNEQYF
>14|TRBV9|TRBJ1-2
CASSATGWDYGYTF
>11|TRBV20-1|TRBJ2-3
CSASGFRGAHF
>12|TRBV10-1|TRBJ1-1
CASSESTGGTFF
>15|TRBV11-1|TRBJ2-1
CASSLAGEFYNEQFF
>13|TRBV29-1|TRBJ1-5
CSVVETLAQPQHF
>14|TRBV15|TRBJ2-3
CATSSRVSTDTQYF
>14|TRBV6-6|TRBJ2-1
CASSYMASGTGQFF
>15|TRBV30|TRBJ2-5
CAWSLPGQGSYSQYF
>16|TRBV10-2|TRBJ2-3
CASRTSETFITDTQYF
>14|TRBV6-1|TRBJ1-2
CASSHRQGGYGYTF
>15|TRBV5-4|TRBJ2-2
CASSLMADNTGELFF
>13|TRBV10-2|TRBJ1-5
CASRVSRDQPQHF
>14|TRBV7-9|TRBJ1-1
CASSLLAGDTEAFF
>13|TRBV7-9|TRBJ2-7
CASSLAPGNEQYF
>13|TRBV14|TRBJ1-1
CASSRNMNTEAFF
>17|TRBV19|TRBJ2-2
CASSGRTSAANTGELFF
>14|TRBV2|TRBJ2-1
CASSGLAGANEQFF
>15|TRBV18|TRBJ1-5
CASSQLDRENQPQHF
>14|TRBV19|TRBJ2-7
CASSIGTPSLEQYF